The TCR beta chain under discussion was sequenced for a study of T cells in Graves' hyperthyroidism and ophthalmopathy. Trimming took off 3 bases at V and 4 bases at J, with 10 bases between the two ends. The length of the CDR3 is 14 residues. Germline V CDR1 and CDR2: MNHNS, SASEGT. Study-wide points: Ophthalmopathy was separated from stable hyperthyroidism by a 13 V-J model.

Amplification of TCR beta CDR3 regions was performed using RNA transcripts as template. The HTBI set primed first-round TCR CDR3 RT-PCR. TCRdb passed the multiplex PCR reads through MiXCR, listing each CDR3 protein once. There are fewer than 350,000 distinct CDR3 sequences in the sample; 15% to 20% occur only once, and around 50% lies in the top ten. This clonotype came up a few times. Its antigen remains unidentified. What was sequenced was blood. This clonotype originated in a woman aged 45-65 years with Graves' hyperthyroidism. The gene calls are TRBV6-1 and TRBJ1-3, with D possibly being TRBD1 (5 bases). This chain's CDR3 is CASSDRGRGNTIYF. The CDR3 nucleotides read TGTGCCAGCAGTGATCGGGGCCGAGGAAACACCATATATTTT.